Presented here are 23 T cell receptor beta chains from one specimen sequenced in a study of T cell repertoires in cytomegalovirus infection. The antigens for these receptors are not known. Via MiXCR, TCRdb re-called the reads, giving one row per CDR3 protein. The table lists around 500,000 distinct CDR3 sequences, roughly 42% of them singletons. Sequenced here: cultured PBMCs, sampled from culture after CMV antigen stimulation. The origin of the receptors is a human donor in good health (CMV status not recorded). Some clones in this sample may be carry-over from other donors' samples.

V usage is TRBV2 and J usage is TRBJ2-3; D unresolved. Germline CDR1 SNHLY, CDR2 FYNNEI. The CDR3 consists of 12 residues. The V end lost 8 bases, the J end lost 8 bases, and 14 bases lay between the germline ends. The CDR3 loop is CASLGRWGTQYF. The CDR3 DNA sequence: TGTGCCAGCCTTGGCCGTTGGGGTACGCAGTATTTT. The variable domain in full, completed from reference TRBV2 and TRBJ2-3, reads EPEVTQTPSHQVTQMGQEVILRCVPISNHLYFYWYRQILGQKVEFLVSFYNNEISEKSEIFDDQFSVERPDGSNFTLKIRSTKLEDSAMYFCASLGRWGTQYFGPGTRLTVL.

This clonotype was counted between two and nine times. This sequence joins TRBV7-8 and TRBJ1-6; D not resolved. Per the germline V gene, CDR1 is SGHVS and CDR2 is FQNEAQ. The CDR3 is made up of 14 amino acids. V lost 3 bases to trimming and J lost 8 bases, with 11 bases between them. This CDR3 reads CASSFGSLDSPLHF. DNA for the CDR3: TGTGCCAGCAGCTTCGGTAGCCTTGATTCACCCCTCCACTTT.

This clonotype has a handful of counts. The chain recombines TRBV7-6 with TRBJ1-1; 10 bases align to TRBD1. The V segment lost 5 bases and the J segment 11 bases; nucleotides outside the gene matches: 2. The CDR3 is 11 residues long. Germline V gene lookup returns CDR1 SGHVS and CDR2 FNYEAQ. The CDR3 bases are TGTGCCAGCAGCGGGGGACAGGGGGCTTTCTTT. It is translated as CASSGGQGAFF.

CDR3 region: CASSSIAGEGSYEQYF. The CDR3 DNA reads as TGTGCCAGCAGCTCGATAGCGGGAGAGGGCTCCTACGAGCAGTACTTC. The genes are TRBV11-2 and TRBJ2-7; 9 bases are a match to TRBD2. In germline, CDR1 is SGHAT, CDR2 FQNNGV. J lost 0 bases, V lost 4 bases, and 7 bases had no gene match. The CDR3 runs to 16 residues.

This chain links TRBV11-1 with TRBJ2-1, with a weak D call TRBD2 (6 bases). The length of the CDR3 is 15 residues. Per the germline V gene, CDR1 is SGHAT and CDR2 is FQDESV (reference sequence). The germline V and J ends were trimmed by 1 base and 4 bases, with 11 bases remaining between them. The CDR3 sequence is CASSLEPGAYNEQFF. CDR3 coding DNA: TGTGCCAGCAGCTTAGAACCGGGAGCATACAATGAGCAGTTCTTC.

The V and J genes are TRBV5-1 and TRBJ2-7; 7 nucleotides align to TRBD1. The CDR3 sequence is 15 residues long. V shed 4 bases and J 3 bases; nucleotides not matched to a gene: 10. Looked up from germline, CDR1 is SGHRS and CDR2 is YFSETQ. The CDR3 region is CASSRTGTDLYEQYF. The CDR3 region has the DNA TGCGCCAGCAGCCGTACCGGGACAGATCTCTACGAGCAGTACTTC.

This clonotype was detected only once. The rearrangement uses TRBV4-1 and TRBJ1-3, with D possibly matching TRBD1 (6 bases). The CDR3 length is 17 residues. V was cut by 8 bases and J by 1 base, with 21 bases left in between. The V gene's germline CDR1 is MGHRA and CDR2 YSYEKL. CDR3 protein: CASAAGRGINSGNTIYF. CDR3 DNA: TGCGCCAGCGCGGCGGGCAGGGGTATTAATTCTGGAAACACCATATATTTT.

V is TRBV7-2 and J is TRBJ2-3; TRBD2 agrees at 10 bases. The CDR3 is 16 amino acids. CDR1 is SGHTA, CDR2 FQGNSA, per germline. Unmatched junction bases numbered 6, after V lost 1 base and J lost 5 bases. The DNA of the CDR3 is TGTGCCAGCAGCTTAGTAGCGGGAGGTTTTGGAGATACGCAGTATTTT. Its protein product is CASSLVAGGFGDTQYF.

This clonotype was detected a few times. The V call is TRBV7-2, the J call TRBJ2-3; 10 bases match TRBD1. Germline values: CDR1 SGHTA, CDR2 FQGNSA. J was trimmed by 5 bases and V by 5 bases; bases with no gene match: 4. This CDR3 region has 14 residues. The CDR3 DNA is TGTGCCAGCAGCCTCGGACAGGGGGGAGATACGCAGTATTTT. This sequence encodes CASSLGQGGDTQYF.

The chain carries TRBV27 and TRBJ2-5; 9 positions agree with TRBD2. The ends lost 6 bases at V and 2 bases at J; junction bases unmatched: 10. CDR3 length equals 16 residues. Germline values: CDR1 MNHEY, CDR2 SMNVEV (reference sequence). This CDR3 reads CASSLVPSGVQETQYF. The CDR3 DNA reads as TGTGCCAGCAGCCTGGTTCCTAGCGGGGTGCAAGAGACCCAGTACTTC.

This rearrangement joins TRBV11-2 to TRBJ1-4; D unresolved. The CDR3 has 15 amino acids. The V gene lost 5 bases and the J gene lost 5 bases, with 15 bases spanning the gap. The germline V gene has CDR1 SGHAT and CDR2 FQNNGV. This CDR3 is CASSRRPLGNEKLFF. The DNA for the CDR3 is TGTGCCAGCAGCCGTCGGCCGCTAGGCAATGAAAAACTGTTTTTT.

The J gene is TRBJ1-1, the V gene TRBV24-1; a weak D match, TRBD1 (5 bases). Per the germline V gene, CDR1 is KGHDR and CDR2 is SFDVKD. V shed 3 bases and J shed 7 bases, with 11 bases lying between them. The CDR3 spans 13 residues. DNA for the CDR3: TGTGCCACCAGTGATCAGGGTGTAAGTGAAGCTTTCTTT. Translation: CATSDQGVSEAFF.

This clonotype was found many times. This chain connects TRBV7-2 to TRBJ1-1, with D maybe TRBD1 (5 bases). The V end lost 5 bases, the J end lost 6 bases, and 16 bases lay between the germline ends. The CDR3 runs to 14 residues. From germline, CDR1 is SGHTA and CDR2 FQGNSA. The CDR3 region is CASSRGHSTPEAFF. The CDR3 DNA sequence: TGTGCCAGCAGCCGGGGCCACAGTACGCCTGAAGCTTTCTTT.

V and J are TRBV2 and TRBJ2-5, with a possible D match to TRBD2 (6 bases). The CDR3 has 14 amino acids. The V gene's germline CDR1 is SNHLY and CDR2 FYNNEI. V was cut by 1 base and J by 7 bases, with 13 bases left in between. CDR3 DNA: TGTGCCAGCAGTGAAGTTGGGCGGGACGGGACCCAGTACTTC. Translation gives CASSEVGRDGTQYF.

The chain recombines TRBV7-6 with TRBJ1-1; maybe TRBD1 (5 bases). V shed 3 bases and J shed 3 bases, with 11 bases lying between them. The CDR3 is made up of 14 amino acids. Germline lookup yields CDR1 SGHVS and CDR2 FNYEAQ. CDR3 amino acids: CASSFGGVDTEAFF. The CDR3 DNA reads as TGTGCCAGCAGCTTCGGGGGGGTTGACACTGAAGCTTTCTTT.

V gene TRBV12-3 or TRBV12-4 combines with J gene TRBJ2-7; D possibly corresponds to TRBD1 (6 bases). This CDR3 region has 12 residues. Trimming pared 5 bases from V and 9 bases from J, leaving 14 bases between. DNA for the CDR3: TGTGCCAGCAGTCCCTCTCAGGGGTTGCAGTACTTC. Its translation: CASSPSQGLQYF.

As to this clonotype: The junction does not match germline at one end; this may be a read error. The chain employs TRBV7-2 and TRBJ2-5; 7 bases are a match to TRBD1. Per germline, CDR1 SGHTA and CDR2 FQGNSA. This CDR3 has 14 residues. CDR3 loop: CASGLGGAGETQYF. The CDR3 region has the DNA TGTGCCAGCGGCTTAGGGGGCGCAGGGGAGACCCAGTACTTC.

This clonotype was counted a few times. V gene TRBV7-2 combines with J gene TRBJ1-2, with D uncertain. The V end was cut by 3 bases, the J end by 0 bases, with 11 bases between. The length of the CDR3 is 15 residues. Germline assignment: CDR1 SGHTA and CDR2 FQGNSA. CDR3 amino acids: CASSLYSTPNYGYTF. CDR3 DNA: TGTGCCAGCAGCTTGTATTCGACGCCTAACTATGGCTACACCTTC.

This clonotype was found a few times. This chain connects TRBV12-3 or TRBV12-4 to TRBJ1-2; a weak D match, TRBD1 (6 bases). The CDR3 runs 15 residues. Trimming cost V 1 base and J 4 bases, with 13 bases left between them. The CDR3 here is CASSLVPTGSYGYTF. For the CDR3, the DNA is TGTGCCAGCAGTTTAGTCCCGACAGGATCCTATGGCTACACCTTC.

This clonotype was seen a few times. CDR3 bases: TGTGCCGGACCCCTGACTAGCGGAAACACCGGGGAGCTGTTTTTT. Amino acids: CAGPLTSGNTGELFF. This chain joins TRBV12-3 or TRBV12-4 and TRBJ2-2, with 9 bases identical to TRBD2. The CDR3 sequence is 15 residues long. V was clipped by 11 bases and J by 2 bases; unmatched bases: 9.

The V and J genes are TRBV14 and TRBJ2-3; D gene uncertain. Germline lookup yields CDR1 SGHDN and CDR2 FVKESK. The CDR3 consists of 14 residues. V was cut by 4 bases and J by 6 bases, with 14 bases left in between. CDR3 nucleotides: TGTGCCAGCAGCCTCTTTCAATTGGCGGATACGCAGTATTTT. It codes for CASSLFQLADTQYF. Complete variable domain (other parts from reference TRBV14 and TRBJ2-3): EAGVTQFPSHSVIEKGQTVTLRCDPISGHDNLYWYRRVMGKEIKFLLHFVKESKQDESGMPNNRFLAERTGGTYSTLKVQPAELEDSGVYFCASSLFQLADTQYFGPGTRLTVL.

The rearrangement uses TRBV7-2 and TRBJ2-1; TRBD1 agrees at 8 bases. The CDR3 extends over 13 amino acids. CDR1 SGHTA and CDR2 FQGNSA come from the germline V gene. After removal of 5 bases from V and 7 bases from J, the junction contained 4 bases not matched to a gene. The CDR3 DNA is TGTGCCAGCAGCCAAGACAGGGGTAATGAGCAGTTCTTC. Translating gives CASSQDRGNEQFF.

The chain uses TRBV11-2 and TRBJ2-1, with D unresolved. The CDR3 is 16 amino acids. The ends were cut back, 0 bases at V and 3 bases at J, with 12 bases in the middle. CDR1 SGHAT and CDR2 FQNNGV come from the germline V gene. The CDR3 DNA sequence: TGTGCCAGCAGCTTAGAGGGGTTAAAGCTCTACAATGAGCAGTTCTTC. Its translation is CASSLEGLKLYNEQFF.